This TCR beta chain derives from a study of shared clonotypes between healthy human individuals (dated by TCRdb to 2018 to 2020). General notes on the study: A couple of women and a few men aged 18 to 49 years were included in the cohort. To increase sequencing depth and limit assay-specific biases, different laboratories used diverse techniques to prepare libraries and sequence TCR repertoires. Per donor, three plates each were used for CD4 naive and CD4 memory, two for CD8 naive, and one for CD8 memory. The study deeply sequenced blood TCR repertoires of about 5 healthy adults to estimate repertoire size and the extent of clonotype sharing between individuals. Leukapheresis yielded between about 0.85 and 10 billion PBMCs per donor. Overall study outcomes, separate from this receptor: Even with the large sequencing depth, rarefaction of the sorted-subset datasets indicated that sequencing was incomplete. Compared with non-shared clonotypes, the clonotypes found in all four sorted-subset donors had higher generation probabilities. The genetic and exposure-history diversity represented was limited by the small number of donors. Across four donors, approximately 4.6% of naive CD4, approximately 4% of naive CD8, roughly 2.2% of memory CD4, and roughly 0.4% of memory CD8 clonotypes were shared. Pairwise subsampling indicated that sequencing depth was expected to affect the degree of clonotype sharing among donors. Only blood was sampled, and tissue TCR repertoires likely differ from those in blood. Estimated clonotype richness was generally larger for naive than for memory subsets.

Per the germline V gene, MGHRA is the CDR1 and YSYEKL is the CDR2. V and J lose 7 bases and 3 bases, and a span of 14 bases separates them. The CDR3 runs 14 residues from the cysteine to the phenylalanine. The CDR3 DNA has 42 bases and is translated from base 1. Using the deep immunoSEQ assay, TCR CDR3 regions were amplified from genomic DNA by multiplex PCR. For each cell subset, the extracted genomic DNA was distributed evenly across all wells of several immunoSEQ 96-well plates, and each plate served as one replicate. For sorted subsets, each replicate PCR was loaded with around 220 ng genomic DNA, equivalent to roughly 30,000 T cell genomes. Purified libraries were quantified with a Qubit 3.0 fluorometer, sized on a Bioanalyzer 2100, and re-quantified with the KAPA Library Quantification kit. Each immunoSEQ 96-well plate was sequenced on its own single-read 150-cycle Illumina NextSeq 550 flow cell. The authors processed their data as follows. Because the immunoSEQ output included only junctional sequences and no quality scores, the filtering could not be the same as the filtering used for full-length reads. Sequences were annotated with PyIR, a Python wrapper for IgBLAST v1.9, and V/J genes and CDR3 were assigned using IMGT germline references. Reads were removed for weak V/J assignments (E-value above 1e-6), missing CDR3, stop codons, out-of-frame junctions, or ambiguous translated residues. V3J clonotypes were defined by identical inferred V gene, J gene, and CDR3 amino acid sequence. To compute the percentage overlap between repertoires, the number of shared unique clonotypes was divided by the size of the smaller repertoire. Richness of each repertoire was evaluated using RTK rarefaction, the Chao1 estimator, and Recon v2.1 estimates of unobserved clonotypes. For all TCRbeta clonotypes obtained by the gDNA method from a few donors, generation probabilities were computed with OLGA. TCRdb provides this immuneACCESS table in a form limited to in-frame rearrangements. Some clones are lacking; in checked studies, under half of them reflect an unresolved V gene, and why the rest are absent is not known. The DNA gave D and trimming, while V, J and clone size come from that table. For this sample there are approximately 1,500,000 clones; roughly 98% appear just once. The ten most abundant clones make up around 0.47% of the sample.

Healthy HIV-negative adults with no recently reported acute infections or vaccinations were included as donors. Only Caucasian adults living in Nashville, Tennessee, USA were represented among the donors. CD4+ T cells were enriched through magnetic negative selection, after which naive cells were positively selected on CD45RA and the remaining negative fraction served as the memory subset. After blood collection by leukapheresis, PBMCs were isolated using Ficoll-Histopaque density gradient centrifugation and then cryopreserved in the vapor phase of liquid nitrogen. Analytical flow cytometry was used to check the purity and quantity of every magnetically sorted T cell population. From each sorted fraction, genomic DNA was isolated and quantified by UV absorbance on a Nanodrop 2000c. In regard to this clone: The specificity of this receptor is unknown. No base quality values were provided; no much bigger clone lies one nucleotide off.

Sequencing was done on a sample of naive CD4+ T cells sorted from blood. What this sample's cell subset or site label stands for: CD45RA+ positively selected. This clonotype was obtained from a young man in good health. The chain joins TRBV4-1 to TRBJ2-3, with no confident D gene call. The DNA is as follows: TGCGCCAGCAAGTTGGCGGAAGGGACAGATACGCAGTATTTT. The resulting protein is CASKLAEGTDTQYF.